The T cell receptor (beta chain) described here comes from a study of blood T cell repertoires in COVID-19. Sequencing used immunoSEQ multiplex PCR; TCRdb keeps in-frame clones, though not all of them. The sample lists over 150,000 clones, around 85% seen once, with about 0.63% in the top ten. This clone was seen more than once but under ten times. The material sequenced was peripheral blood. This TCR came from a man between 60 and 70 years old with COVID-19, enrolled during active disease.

The CDR3 loop is CASRDLAAPEQYF. CDR3 nucleotide sequence: TGTGCCAGCAGGGATTTAGCGGCCCCCGAGCAGTACTTC. V usage is TRBV2 and J usage is TRBJ2-7, with D possibly TRBD2 on 6 matching bases. V lost 6 bases to trimming and J lost 6 bases, with 15 bases between them. Looked up from germline, CDR1 is SNHLY and CDR2 is FYNNEI. This CDR3 is built from 13 residues.